These T cell receptor beta chains were read from a single sample in a study of OX40 agonist ivuxolimab in advanced cancers. Clones were read by immunoSEQ multiplex PCR, and TCRdb kept only the in-frame ones, dropping some. The top ten hold over 35% of the sample, which has around 16,000 clones, 80% to 90% seen once. Sample: CD4+ or CD8+ T cells sorted from blood, taken in a trial of the OX40 agonist ivuxolimab. The receptors derive from an adult with an advanced solid tumor such as melanoma, head and neck, liver or kidney cancer. Both conserved end residues are trimmed from each CDR3.

j_call: TRBJ2-5; v_call: TRBV28; cdr3_aa: ASSSLTGPKETQY
j_call: TRBJ2-3; v_call: TRBV28; cdr3_aa: AIRPLAGGRTDTQY
j_call: TRBJ1-4; v_call: TRBV2; cdr3_aa: ASSIDSRANEKLF
j_call: TRBJ2-7; v_call: TRBV14; cdr3_aa: ASSQGRAGTYEQY
j_call: TRBJ2-7; v_call: TRBV30; cdr3_aa: AWSRRGGRPYEQY
j_call: TRBJ2-1; v_call: TRBV7-2; cdr3_aa: ASSLGHVGLAGGGWF
j_call: TRBJ1-2; v_call: TRBV11-2; cdr3_aa: ASSLGQGLYGYT
j_call: TRBJ2-7; v_call: TRBV28; cdr3_aa: ASTPTQGLIRQY
j_call: TRBJ2-7; v_call: TRBV30; cdr3_aa: AWSVGRGSYEQY
j_call: TRBJ2-5; v_call: TRBV19; cdr3_aa: ASSTGGQGGETQY
j_call: TRBJ2-7; v_call: TRBV18; cdr3_aa: ASSPDRGRHEQY
j_call: TRBJ1-2; v_call: TRBV6-4; cdr3_aa: ASSDSTNYGYT
j_call: TRBJ1-1; v_call: TRBV7-2; cdr3_aa: ASSLEDDTEAF
j_call: TRBJ2-5; v_call: TRBV27; cdr3_aa: ASNPTRRVAYETQY
j_call: TRBJ2-1; v_call: TRBV19; cdr3_aa: ASSRRGDNEQF
j_call: TRBJ2-5; v_call: TRBV7-3; cdr3_aa: ASSPGRARVETQY
j_call: TRBJ1-1; v_call: TRBV7-9; cdr3_aa: ASSLETGTEAF
j_call: TRBJ1-5; v_call: TRBV27; cdr3_aa: ASEGQGAPGRHYQPQH
j_call: TRBJ1-2; v_call: TRBV28; cdr3_aa: ASSDRARDGYT
j_call: TRBJ2-1; v_call: TRBV9; cdr3_aa: ASTPSGTTNYNEQF